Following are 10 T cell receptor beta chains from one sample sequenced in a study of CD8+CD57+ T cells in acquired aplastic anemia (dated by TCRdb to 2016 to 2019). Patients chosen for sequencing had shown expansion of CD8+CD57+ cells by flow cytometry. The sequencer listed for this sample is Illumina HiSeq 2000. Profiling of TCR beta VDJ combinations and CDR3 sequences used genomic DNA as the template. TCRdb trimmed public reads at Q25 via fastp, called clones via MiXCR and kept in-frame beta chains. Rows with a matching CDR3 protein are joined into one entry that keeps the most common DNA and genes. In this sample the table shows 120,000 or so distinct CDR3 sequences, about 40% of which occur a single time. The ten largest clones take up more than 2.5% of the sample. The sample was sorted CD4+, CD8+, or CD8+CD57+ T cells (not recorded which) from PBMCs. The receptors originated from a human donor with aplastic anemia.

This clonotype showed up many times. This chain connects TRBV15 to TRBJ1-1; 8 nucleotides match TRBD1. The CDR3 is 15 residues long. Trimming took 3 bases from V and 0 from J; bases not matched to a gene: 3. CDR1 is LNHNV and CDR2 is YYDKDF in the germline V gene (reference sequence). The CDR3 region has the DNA TGTGCCACCAGCAGGGGACAGGTGTTGAACACTGAAGCTTTCTTT. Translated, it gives CATSRGQVLNTEAFF.

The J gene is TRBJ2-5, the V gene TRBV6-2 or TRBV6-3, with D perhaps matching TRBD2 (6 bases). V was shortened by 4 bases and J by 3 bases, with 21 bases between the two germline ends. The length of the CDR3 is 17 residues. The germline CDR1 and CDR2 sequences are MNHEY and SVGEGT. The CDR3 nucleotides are TGTGCCAGCAGTTCACCCGGAGGGGTGGCGGGAAAAGAGACCCAGTACTTC. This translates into CASSSPGGVAGKETQYF.

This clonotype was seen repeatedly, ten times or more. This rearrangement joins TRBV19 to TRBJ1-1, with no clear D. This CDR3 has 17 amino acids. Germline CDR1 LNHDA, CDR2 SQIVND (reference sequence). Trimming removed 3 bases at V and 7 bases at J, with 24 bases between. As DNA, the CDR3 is TGTGCCAGTAGTATGGGGTATAGCCGGCCTGGTTGGAGTGAAGCTTTCTTT. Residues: CASSMGYSRPGWSEAFF.

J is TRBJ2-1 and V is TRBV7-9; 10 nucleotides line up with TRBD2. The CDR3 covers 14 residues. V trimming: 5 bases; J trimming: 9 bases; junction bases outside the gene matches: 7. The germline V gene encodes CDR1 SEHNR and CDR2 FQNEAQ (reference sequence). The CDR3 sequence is CASSPSGGATEQFF. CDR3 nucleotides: TGTGCCAGCAGCCCAAGCGGGGGGGCCACTGAGCAGTTCTTC.

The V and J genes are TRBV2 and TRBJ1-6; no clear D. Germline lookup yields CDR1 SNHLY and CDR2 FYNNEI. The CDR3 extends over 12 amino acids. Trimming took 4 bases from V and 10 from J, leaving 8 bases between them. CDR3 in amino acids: CASSGAPSPLHF. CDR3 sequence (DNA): TGTGCCAGCAGTGGAGCGCCGTCACCCCTCCACTTT.

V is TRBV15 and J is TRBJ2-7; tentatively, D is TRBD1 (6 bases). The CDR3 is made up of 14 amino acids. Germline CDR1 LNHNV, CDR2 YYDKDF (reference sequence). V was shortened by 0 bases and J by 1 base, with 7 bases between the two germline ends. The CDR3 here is CATSRDRGSYEQYF. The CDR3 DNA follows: TGTGCCACCAGCAGAGACAGGGGATCCTACGAGCAGTACTTC.

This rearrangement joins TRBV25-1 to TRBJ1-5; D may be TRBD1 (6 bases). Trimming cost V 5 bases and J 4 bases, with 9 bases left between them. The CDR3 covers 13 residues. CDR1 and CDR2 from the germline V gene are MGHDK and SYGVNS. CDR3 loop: CASSHRENQPQHF. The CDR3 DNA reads TGTGCCAGCAGTCACAGGGAAAATCAGCCCCAGCATTTT.

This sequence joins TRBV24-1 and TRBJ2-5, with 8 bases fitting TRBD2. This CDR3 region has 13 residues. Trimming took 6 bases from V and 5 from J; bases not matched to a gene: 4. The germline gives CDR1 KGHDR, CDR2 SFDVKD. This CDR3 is CATSPSGWETQYF. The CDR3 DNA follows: TGTGCCACCAGTCCTAGCGGGTGGGAGACCCAGTACTTC.

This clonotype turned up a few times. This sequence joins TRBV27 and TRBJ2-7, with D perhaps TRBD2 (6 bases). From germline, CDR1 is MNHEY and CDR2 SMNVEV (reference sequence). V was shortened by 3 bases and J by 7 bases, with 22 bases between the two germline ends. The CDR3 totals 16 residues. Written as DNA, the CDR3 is TGTGCCAGCAGTTTCGCACTAGCAGGGTATGTGGGTGAGCAGTACTTC. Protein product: CASSFALAGYVGEQYF.

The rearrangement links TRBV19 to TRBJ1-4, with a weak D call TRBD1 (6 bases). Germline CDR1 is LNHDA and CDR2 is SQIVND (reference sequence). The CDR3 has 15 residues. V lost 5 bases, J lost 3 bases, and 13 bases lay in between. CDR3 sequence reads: CASSSTGFANEKLFF. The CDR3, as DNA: TGTGCCAGTAGTTCGACAGGCTTCGCTAATGAAAAACTGTTTTTT.